The clone carrying this TCR beta chain was observed once. Antigen: not known. This sample was included in a study of blood T cells in healthy people across ages. Findings and caveats of the study: In these data, TCR beta diversity tracked strongly with naive T cell percentage. Measured against age, TCR beta diversity per million T cells decreased in a roughly linear manner.

Germline V gives CDR1 SGDLS, CDR2 YYNGEE. The CDR3 is 12 residues long. Sample-barcoded 5' priming and a J-beta primer mix drove a second PCR of 7 to 11 cycles. Via MiXCR, TCRdb re-called the 5' RACE reads, giving one row per CDR3 protein. The sample contains 1,300,000 or so distinct CDR3 sequences, approximately 59% of which appear only once. The chain has TRBV9 and TRBJ2-5; a weak D match, TRBD2 (5 bases). The DNA end is a closer match to TRBJ2-4, so the J assignment may be wrong. The sample was blood. The source of this sequence is a man aged 18-30 years in good health. The CDR3 sequence is CASSGTPNIQYF. The CDR3 nucleotides are TGTGCCAGCAGCGGGACTCCAAACATTCAGTACTTC.